The 27 T cell receptor beta chains below come from one sample, sequenced in a study of early T cells in non-severe SARS-CoV-2 infection (dated by TCRdb to the early 2020s). The protocol used for the library was 5' RACE. Reads for this sample came from a NextSeq 500. TCRdb ran its own pipeline on the public reads, namely fastp trimming at Q25 and MiXCR clone calling, and kept in-frame beta chains. Rows with a matching CDR3 protein are joined into one entry that keeps the most common DNA and genes. In all, the sample holds approximately 71,000 distinct CDR3 sequences, and approximately 11% of those were seen once. The ten largest clones add up to 6.4% of the sample. The sample taken for sequencing was whole blood. These receptors came from an adult who was a healthcare worker with PCR-confirmed SARS-CoV-2 infection or an uninfected control (not recorded which).

The rearrangement uses TRBV6-2 or TRBV6-3 and TRBJ2-3; D unresolved. V dropped 2 bases and J dropped 4 bases, with 13 bases sitting between them. Germline V gene sequence: CDR1 MNHEY, CDR2 SVGEGT. This CDR3 comprises 15 residues. The CDR3 nucleotides are TGTGCCAGCAGTTACGGCCGGTGGATCCCAGATACGCAGTATTTT. Its protein product is CASSYGRWIPDTQYF.

The V and J genes are TRBV6-2 or TRBV6-3 and TRBJ2-7; the match to TRBD2 covers 9 bases. CDR3 length equals 15 residues. Germline V gene lookup returns CDR1 MNHEY and CDR2 SVGEGT. J lost 1 base, V lost 7 bases, and 8 bases had no gene match. The CDR3 DNA sequence: TGTGCCAGCATTTCCGGGACTAGCCGTTCCTACGAGCAGTACTTC. Translated: CASISGTSRSYEQYF.

This clonotype came up a few times. This chain links TRBV2 with TRBJ1-3; D is uncertain. CDR1 is SNHLY, CDR2 FYNNEI, per germline. The length of the CDR3 is 14 residues. Trimming shortened V by 10 bases and J by 0 bases, and 13 bases separated the two germline ends. The DNA of the CDR3 is TGTGCCATACCCGGGAAGAGCTCTGGAAACACCATATATTTT. Protein sequence: CAIPGKSSGNTIYF.

In this sample, this clonotype turned up many times. This rearrangement joins TRBV20-1 to TRBJ2-4; TRBD2 matches at 10 bases. Per germline, CDR1 DFQATT and CDR2 SNEGSKA (reference sequence). With V trimmed by 3 bases and J by 0 bases, 8 bases remained unmatched. The CDR3 loop spans 17 amino acids. CDR3 loop: CSASGVTSGAAKNIQYF. The CDR3 DNA reads as TGCAGTGCTAGTGGCGTTACTAGCGGGGCAGCCAAAAACATTCAGTACTTC.

At least ten counts were recorded for this clonotype. The CDR3 DNA sequence: TGCGCCAGCAGCCAAGATCAGGGAACGGGAAACACCATATATTTT. Residues: CASSQDQGTGNTIYF. The genes are TRBV4-3 and TRBJ1-3; TRBD1 is a possible D gene (5 bases). V was trimmed by 0 bases and J by 4 bases, leaving 10 bases between them. The CDR3 covers 15 residues. The germline gives CDR1 LGHNA, CDR2 YSLEER.

V usage is TRBV29-1 and J usage is TRBJ2-7, with 7 bases identical to TRBD1. Germline CDR1 reads SQVTM; CDR2 reads ANQGSEA. V shed 7 bases and J 3 bases; nucleotides not matched to a gene: 6. The CDR3 covers 12 residues. CDR3 region: CSATDRIYEQYF. The CDR3 nucleotides read TGCAGCGCTACGGACAGGATCTACGAGCAGTACTTC.

In its sample, this clonotype was seen a few times. The rearrangement links TRBV28 to TRBJ2-7; D gene ambiguous. From germline, CDR1 is MDHEN and CDR2 SYDVKM. The CDR3 length is 12 residues. The V end was cut by 10 bases, the J end by 4 bases, with 14 bases between. The CDR3 here is CATRGIKYEQYF. The CDR3 bases are TGTGCCACGCGTGGGATCAAGTACGAGCAGTACTTC.

There are a few counts of this clonotype. J is TRBJ2-1 and V is TRBV30; no firm D call. The germline V gene has CDR1 GTSNPN and CDR2 SVGIG (reference sequence). Trimming took off 4 bases at V and 5 bases at J, with 6 bases between the two ends. The CDR3 is made up of 11 amino acids. The CDR3 reads CAWNRDNEQFF. In nucleotides, the CDR3 is TGTGCCTGGAATCGGGACAATGAGCAGTTCTTC. The entire variable domain, with the rest obtained from reference TRBV30 and TRBJ2-1, is as follows: SQTIHQWPATLVQPVGSPLSLECTVEGTSNPNLYWYRQAAGRGLQLLFYSVGIGQISSEVPQNLSASRPQDRQFILSSKKLLLSDSGFYLCAWNRDNEQFFGPGTRLTVL.

This clonotype was detected a few times. The rearrangement links TRBV19 to TRBJ2-7, with D perhaps matching TRBD2 (5 bases). Looked up from germline, CDR1 is LNHDA and CDR2 is SQIVND (reference sequence). This CDR3 has 13 amino acids. Trimming shortened V by 6 bases and J by 0 bases, and 9 bases separated the two germline ends. CDR3 loop: CASSAGSSYEQYF. The CDR3 DNA reads TGTGCCAGTAGCGCTGGGAGCTCCTACGAGCAGTACTTC.

The chain uses TRBV7-9 and TRBJ1-4; D is unclear. Germline CDR1 and CDR2: SEHNR and FQNEAQ (reference sequence). The CDR3 consists of 15 residues. V was shortened by 3 bases and J by 3 bases, with 11 bases between the two germline ends. The CDR3 spells CASSLGSRSNEKLFF. In nucleotides, the CDR3 is TGTGCCAGCAGCTTGGGGAGCAGATCTAATGAAAAACTGTTTTTT.

The chain has TRBV19 and TRBJ2-2; D remains ambiguous. CDR1 and CDR2 (germline): LNHDA, SQIVND (reference sequence). The CDR3 runs to 17 residues. V was shortened by 0 bases and J by 2 bases, with 13 bases between the two germline ends. CDR3 bases: TGTGCCAGTAGTATAGATCTGGGGTCAAGCAACACCGGGGAGCTGTTTTTT. Encoded protein: CASSIDLGSSNTGELFF.

This clonotype has a count of ten or more. The V call is TRBV28, the J call TRBJ2-1, with a possible D match to TRBD1 (5 bases). Germline CDR1 is MDHEN and CDR2 is SYDVKM. CDR3 size: 15 residues. Trimming took 3 bases from V and 5 from J, leaving 14 bases between them. The CDR3 DNA follows: TGTGCCAGCAGTTTTTTCCAGGGATCCCACAATGAGCAGTTCTTC. Its protein product is CASSFFQGSHNEQFF.

This clonotype was picked up many times. This sequence joins TRBV30 and TRBJ1-6, with 9 bases matching TRBD1. Trimming removed 2 bases from V and 7 bases from J; junction bases left unmatched: 3. Germline CDR1 is GTSNPN and CDR2 is SVGIG (reference sequence). CDR3 length: 14 residues. CDR3 sequence: CAWSRQGENSPLHF. CDR3 in DNA: TGTGCCTGGAGTAGACAGGGGGAAAATTCACCCCTCCACTTT.

V usage is TRBV28 and J usage is TRBJ1-2; TRBD1 aligns across 7 bases. Losses at the gene ends were 6 bases for V and 2 bases for J; bases not matched to a gene: 6. Germline V gene lookup returns CDR1 MDHEN and CDR2 SYDVKM. This CDR3 comprises 14 residues. The DNA of the CDR3 is TGTGCCAGCAGCAGGCCGGGACAGAACTATGGCTACACCTTC. Its translation: CASSRPGQNYGYTF.

This clonotype showed up just once. A much larger clonotype is one base distant, so this may be a read error. V and J are TRBV6-6 and TRBJ2-2; possibly TRBD2 for D (6 bases). Germline V gives CDR1 MNHNY, CDR2 SVGAGI (reference sequence). The CDR3 extends over 13 amino acids. V lost 6 bases and J lost 10, with 15 bases in between. DNA of the CDR3: TGTGCCAGCAGCAGGGAGGTCTCCGAGGAGCTGTTTTTT. Encoded protein: CASSREVSEELFF.

The V call is TRBV12-3 or TRBV12-4, the J call TRBJ2-3; tentative D call: TRBD2 (6 bases). The CDR3 is 13 residues long. V shed 5 bases and J shed 5 bases, with 11 bases lying between them. The CDR3, as DNA: TGTGCCAGCAGTACATTGACTAGAGATACGCAGTATTTT. This gives the protein CASSTLTRDTQYF.

This clonotype was counted ten times or more. The J gene is TRBJ2-2, the V gene TRBV7-2; 10 bases fit TRBD1. Trimming at V came to 5 bases and at J to 1 base, leaving 4 bases not matched to a gene. This CDR3 has 16 amino acids. Germline V gene lookup returns CDR1 SGHTA and CDR2 FQGNSA. This CDR3 reads CASSPGTGVNTGELFF. The CDR3 DNA sequence: TGTGCCAGCAGCCCCGGGACAGGGGTGAACACCGGGGAGCTGTTTTTT.

This clonotype was detected only a few times. Here the CDR3 reads CASSPHGSREQYF. The CDR3 nucleotides are TGTGCCAGCAGCCCCCATGGCTCTCGGGAGCAGTACTTC. This rearrangement joins TRBV28 to TRBJ2-7; D remains unclear. V shed 6 bases and J shed 7 bases, with 16 bases lying between them. Germline CDR1 is MDHEN and CDR2 is SYDVKM. CDR3 length: 13 residues.

This clonotype has more than one count but fewer than ten. This sequence joins TRBV20-1 and TRBJ2-3; D may be TRBD2 (6 bases). CDR3 length: 14 residues. The ends were cut back, 0 bases at V and 4 bases at J, with 11 bases in the middle. CDR1 DFQATT and CDR2 SNEGSKA come from the germline V gene (reference sequence). CDR3 in amino acids: CSAREGTASDTQYF. The CDR3 DNA sequence: TGCAGTGCTAGAGAGGGGACTGCCTCAGATACGCAGTATTTT.

This clonotype was counted ten times or more. The J gene is TRBJ1-4, the V gene TRBV20-1; tentative D call: TRBD1 (6 bases). Germline-derived CDR1 and CDR2 are DFQATT and SNEGSKA (reference sequence). V was trimmed by 6 bases and J by 6 bases, leaving 17 bases between them. CDR3 length: 14 amino acids. This chain's CDR3 is CSARSGGLDEKLFF. CDR3 in DNA: TGCAGTGCCAGAAGTGGGGGCTTGGATGAAAAACTGTTTTTT.

This clonotype has at least ten counts. This sequence joins TRBV7-2 and TRBJ2-2; D not certain. Germline V lookup: CDR1 SGHTA, CDR2 FQGNSA. This CDR3 is 13 amino acids long. V dropped 3 bases and J dropped 2 bases, with 4 bases sitting between them. CDR3 loop: CASSLGNTGELFF. CDR3 nucleotides: TGTGCCAGCAGCTTGGGAAACACCGGGGAGCTGTTTTTT. The whole variable domain, filled in from reference TRBV7-2 and TRBJ2-2, reads GAGVSQSPSNKVTEKGKDVELRCDPISGHTALYWYRQSLGQGLEFLIYFQGNSAPDKSGLPSDRFSAERTGGSVSTLTIQRTQQEDSAVYLCASSLGNTGELFFGEGSRLTVL.

By proportion, this clonotype is medium-sized. This chain connects TRBV20-1 to TRBJ1-5; no clear D. Trimming removed 3 bases at V and 3 bases at J, with 9 bases between. The V gene's germline CDR1 is DFQATT and CDR2 SNEGSKA (reference sequence). The CDR3 totals 13 residues. CDR3 nucleotides: TGCAGTGCTAGTCCGGCTACCAATCAGCCCCAGCATTTT. Its protein product is CSASPATNQPQHF.

This clonotype was counted many times. The chain links TRBV5-6 to TRBJ1-6; D is undetermined. CDR1 is SGHDT and CDR2 is YYEEEE in the germline V gene. Deletions cut 1 base from V and 7 bases from J, with 9 bases between. This CDR3 region has 14 residues. CDR3 sequence (DNA): TGTGCCAGCAGCTTGCGGGGTTGGAATTCACCCCTCCACTTT. Amino acids: CASSLRGWNSPLHF.

The chain has TRBV5-1 and TRBJ2-5; D is undetermined. V was cut by 0 bases and J by 2 bases, with 5 bases left in between. The CDR3 length is 13 residues. Germline V CDR1 and CDR2: SGHRS, YFSETQ. The CDR3 region has the DNA TGCGCCAGCAGCTTGGGGGTGCAAGAGACCCAGTACTTC. Its translation: CASSLGVQETQYF.

V gene TRBV28 combines with J gene TRBJ1-1, with a tentative D call TRBD1 (5 bases). The CDR3 contains 13 residues. V was pared by 3 bases and J by 6 bases, with 11 bases between. CDR1 MDHEN and CDR2 SYDVKM come from the germline V gene. The CDR3 nucleotides read TGTGCCAGCAGTTTCGCGACAGTCGCTGAAGCTTTCTTT. Amino acids: CASSFATVAEAFF.

This clonotype has a count of ten or more. The chain combines TRBV5-6 with TRBJ2-5; no clear D. Germline lookup yields CDR1 SGHDT and CDR2 YYEEEE. Trimming removed 2 bases from V and 3 bases from J, with 8 bases in between. This CDR3 region has 13 residues. Here the CDR3 reads CASSFDWEETQYF. The DNA for the CDR3 is TGTGCCAGCAGCTTTGACTGGGAAGAGACCCAGTACTTC.

There are many counts of this clonotype. The CDR3 sequence: CSVEDQGGNEQFF. DNA for the CDR3: TGCAGCGTTGAGGACCAGGGGGGGAATGAGCAGTTCTTC. The genes are TRBV29-1 and TRBJ2-1, with D perhaps being TRBD1 or TRBD2 (7 bases each). This CDR3 has 13 residues. The V end was cut by 3 bases, the J end by 7 bases, with 13 bases between. CDR1 SQVTM and CDR2 ANQGSEA come from the germline V gene.